The next 32 T cell receptor beta chains were all read from a single sample in a study of response to subunit inactivated influenza vaccine. TCRdb fed the RT-PCR reads into MiXCR, producing one record per CDR3 protein. The top ten clones hold less than 15% of a sample with over 450,000 distinct CDR3 sequences, approximately 13% of them seen once. Sample: PBMCs from blood, taken around seven weeks after vaccination. The receptors originated from a man aged 50 to 59 who received an inactivated influenza vaccine.

Concerning this clonotype itself: One end of the junction varies from germline; a read error may be responsible. The rearrangement uses TRBV12-3 or TRBV12-4 and TRBJ2-7; D unresolved. This CDR3 contains 13 residues. CDR3 sequence reads: CASSLAQTLEQYF. CDR3 nucleotides: TGTGCCAGCAGTTTAGCGCAGACTCTCGAGCAATACTTC.

The chain joins TRBV15 to TRBJ1-5; no firm D call. Germline V gene data show CDR1 as LNHNV and CDR2 as YYDKDF (reference sequence). The length of the CDR3 is 13 residues. Trimming took 8 bases from V and 0 from J, leaving 8 bases between them. CDR3 sequence (DNA): TGTGCCACCCAGGAGTCTAGCAATCAGCCCCAGCATTTT. It is translated as CATQESSNQPQHF.

The table lists this clonotype with many counts. This rearrangement joins TRBV15 to TRBJ2-5; tentative D call: TRBD1 (6 bases). Germline lookup yields CDR1 LNHNV and CDR2 YYDKDF (reference sequence). The CDR3 consists of 15 residues. Between the trimmed V and J ends, which lost 1 base and 2 bases, there was a span of 11 bases. CDR3 in DNA: TGTGCCACCAGCAGAGCACAGGGTTGGCAAGAGACCCAGTACTTC. Protein product: CATSRAQGWQETQYF.

CDR3 nucleotides: TGTGCCAGCAACCCACAGGGAAGGGGGACCCAGTACTTC. Protein product: CASNPQGRGTQYF. The chain joins TRBV6-1 to TRBJ2-5; D may be TRBD1 (6 bases). Germline CDR1 and CDR2: MNHNS and SASEGT. Trimming pared 7 bases from V and 7 bases from J, leaving 16 bases between. This CDR3 region has 13 residues.

The chain has TRBV20-1 and TRBJ2-5; the match to TRBD2 covers 9 bases. The CDR3 length is 12 residues. The V segment lost 6 bases and the J segment 3 bases; nucleotides outside the gene matches: 2. CDR1 is DFQATT and CDR2 is SNEGSKA in the germline V gene (reference sequence). The CDR3 DNA follows: TGCAGTGCCAGACTAGCGGAAGAGACCCAGTACTTC. Translation gives CSARLAEETQYF.

This clonotype was recorded a few times. The genes are TRBV12-3 or TRBV12-4 and TRBJ2-5; D gene unclear. V was shortened by 6 bases and J by 3 bases, with 14 bases between the two germline ends. CDR3 size: 14 residues. CDR3: CASSLGFVEETQYF. In DNA form, the CDR3 reads TGTGCCAGCAGCCTTGGATTCGTGGAAGAGACCCAGTACTTC.

This clonotype has a handful of counts. The chain has TRBV29-1 and TRBJ2-3; D is unresolved. V lost 3 bases, J lost 4 bases, and 8 bases lay in between. The CDR3 loop spans 12 amino acids. Germline CDR1 reads SQVTM; CDR2 reads ANQGSEA. CDR3 coding DNA: TGCAGCGTTGATGGCAGATCAGATACGCAGTATTTT. Amino acid sequence: CSVDGRSDTQYF.

The V gene is TRBV5-1, the J gene TRBJ2-7, with 8 bases matching TRBD1. This CDR3 has 13 amino acids. The ends lost 2 bases at V and 5 bases at J; junction bases unmatched: 3. CDR1 is SGHRS, CDR2 YFSETQ, per germline. DNA for the CDR3: TGCGCCAGCAGCTTACAGGGGGTGGACGAGCAGTACTTC. As protein: CASSLQGVDEQYF.

The V and J genes are TRBV5-1 and TRBJ2-3; D gene uncertain. CDR3 length equals 14 residues. Germline V gene lookup returns CDR1 SGHRS and CDR2 YFSETQ. The V and J ends lost 0 bases and 2 bases respectively, with 7 bases between them. CDR3 nucleotide sequence: TGCGCCAGCAGCTTGGCGAAAACCACAGATACGCAGTATTTT. Translation gives CASSLAKTTDTQYF.

V usage is TRBV4-3 and J usage is TRBJ2-3, with D perhaps being TRBD1 or TRBD2 (5 bases each). The CDR3 has 15 residues. Trimming took 10 bases from V and 6 from J, leaving 23 bases between them. Germline lookup yields CDR1 LGHNA and CDR2 YSLEER. In nucleotides, the CDR3 is TGCGCCACCGGGGACCGAGGCAGAGGGTTGGATACGCAGTATTTT. Amino acid sequence: CATGDRGRGLDTQYF.

This clonotype turned up a few times. The rearrangement uses TRBV3-1 and TRBJ1-1; possibly TRBD1 for D (5 bases). Germline assignment: CDR1 LGHDT and CDR2 YNNKEL (reference sequence). Trimming shortened V by 1 base and J by 5 bases, and 11 bases separated the two germline ends. The CDR3 is 14 amino acids. The CDR3 spells CASSQVQGGTEAFF. The CDR3 region has the DNA TGTGCCAGCAGCCAAGTCCAGGGAGGGACTGAAGCTTTCTTT.

The rearrangement uses TRBV9 and TRBJ2-2; 10 bases map to TRBD2. Germline trimming cut 1 base from V and 4 bases from J; bases unmatched to any gene: 1. CDR3 length: 15 residues. CDR1 is SGDLS, CDR2 YYNGEE, per germline. CDR3 bases: TGTGCCAGCAGCGTACTAGCGGGAGCCACCGGGGAGCTGTTTTTT. This gives the protein CASSVLAGATGELFF.

J is TRBJ2-3 and V is TRBV6-2 or TRBV6-3; maybe TRBD2 (5 bases). The CDR3 runs 14 residues. V was clipped by 2 bases and J by 6 bases, with 12 bases between them. Germline CDR1 is MNHEY and CDR2 is SVGEGT. Here the CDR3 reads CASSYIREGDTQYF. The CDR3 DNA sequence: TGTGCCAGCAGTTACATCCGTGAGGGCGATACGCAGTATTTT.

This clonotype showed up many times. The chain carries TRBV6-2 or TRBV6-3 and TRBJ1-1, with D possibly being TRBD1 (5 bases). Germline CDR1 MNHEY, CDR2 SVGEGT. The CDR3 is 14 amino acids. Trimming shortened V by 2 bases and J by 3 bases, and 10 bases separated the two germline ends. The CDR3 loop reads CASSYPWGDTEAFF. The CDR3 DNA sequence: TGTGCCAGCAGTTACCCGTGGGGGGACACTGAAGCTTTCTTT.

This clonotype has more than one count but fewer than ten. The rearrangement links TRBV20-1 to TRBJ2-3, with D possibly TRBD2 on 6 matching bases. Germline V gene data show CDR1 as DFQATT and CDR2 as SNEGSKA (reference sequence). CDR3 length: 13 residues. Trimming left V 4 bases short and J 3 bases short, with 11 bases between. The CDR3 bases are TGCAGTGCTACTAGCGTTTGGACAGATACGCAGTATTTT. Amino acids: CSATSVWTDTQYF.

The genes are TRBV6-1 and TRBJ2-6, with D maybe TRBD1 (5 bases). The V end was cut by 6 bases, the J end by 2 bases, with 5 bases between. Per the germline V gene, CDR1 is MNHNS and CDR2 is SASEGT. CDR3 length: 13 residues. Here the CDR3 DNA reads TGTGCCAGCAGGACAGCTGGGGCCAACGTCCTGACTTTC. Its protein product is CASRTAGANVLTF.

This clonotype was counted ten times or more. The rearrangement uses TRBV29-1 and TRBJ2-2, with TRBD2 matching 7 bases. Unmatched junction bases numbered 17, after V lost 5 bases and J lost 8 bases. Germline V gene lookup returns CDR1 SQVTM and CDR2 ANQGSEA. CDR3 length: 16 amino acids. CDR3 sequence (DNA): TGCAGCGTTATTACCGTATCTATAGCGGGCGGAGGGGAGCTGTTTTTT. It codes for CSVITVSIAGGGELFF.

The J gene is TRBJ2-7, the V gene TRBV6-5; maybe TRBD2 (6 bases). This CDR3 contains 15 residues. The germline V and J ends were trimmed by 2 bases and 5 bases, with 16 bases remaining between them. CDR1 and CDR2 from the germline V gene are MNHEY and SVGAGI. The CDR3 nucleotides read TGTGCCAGCAGTTACGGCCCCAACGGGGAGGACGAGCAGTACTTC. Translated, it gives CASSYGPNGEDEQYF.

This clonotype came up many times. J is TRBJ1-5 and V is TRBV12-3 or TRBV12-4, with TRBD1 as a possible D gene (6 bases). Trimming left V 2 bases short and J 1 base short, with 12 bases between. The CDR3 has 16 residues. CDR3 nucleotide sequence: TGTGCCAGCAGTTTATGGGGGGCTGAAAGCAATCAGCCCCAGCATTTT. Protein: CASSLWGAESNQPQHF.

The chain carries TRBV28 and TRBJ2-5; the match to TRBD1 covers 7 bases. V shed 1 base, J shed 4 bases, and the junction held 3 bases outside the gene matches. The V gene's germline CDR1 is MDHEN and CDR2 SYDVKM. CDR3 length equals 14 residues. CDR3 coding DNA: TGTGCCAGCAGTTTATTTGGGACAGCAGAGACCCAGTACTTC. Translated, it gives CASSLFGTAETQYF.

The V and J genes are TRBV5-1 and TRBJ2-7; D is uncertain. This CDR3 contains 13 residues. With 4 bases removed from V and 4 bases from J, the gap between germline ends came to 12 bases. CDR1 and CDR2 (germline): SGHRS, YFSETQ. DNA for the CDR3: TGCGCCAGCAGCCAGGCTCCAGAATACGAGCAGTACTTC. Residues: CASSQAPEYEQYF.

The chain employs TRBV5-1 and TRBJ1-2; 7 bases align to TRBD1. The V gene's germline CDR1 is SGHRS and CDR2 YFSETQ. V trimming: 4 bases; J trimming: 9 bases; junction bases outside the gene matches: 27. This CDR3 is built from 19 residues. Here the CDR3 reads CASSKRTGATDMALARYTF. CDR3 in DNA: TGCGCCAGCAGCAAACGGACAGGCGCGACGGATATGGCCCTGGCACGCTACACCTTC.

The chain joins TRBV12-3 or TRBV12-4 to TRBJ2-7; 9 bases are shared with TRBD1. The V segment lost 2 bases and the J segment 6 bases; nucleotides outside the gene matches: 11. The CDR3 is made up of 16 amino acids. The CDR3 here is CASSLSRQGDFGEQYF. In DNA, the CDR3 is TGTGCCAGCAGTTTATCCCGACAGGGGGATTTCGGCGAGCAGTACTTC.

In its sample, this clonotype was seen a few times. The chain has TRBV5-1 and TRBJ2-1; D call uncertain. The V gene's germline CDR1 is SGHRS and CDR2 YFSETQ. V shed 2 bases and J shed 0 bases, with 12 bases lying between them. The CDR3 has 16 residues. CDR3 nucleotides: TGCGCCAGCAGCTTCCCCGGGCGGAGCTCCTACAATGAGCAGTTCTTC. As protein: CASSFPGRSSYNEQFF.

The gene calls are TRBV25-1 and TRBJ2-5; 9 bases align to TRBD1. Germline loops: CDR1 MGHDK, CDR2 SYGVNS. Losses at the gene ends were 2 bases for V and 2 bases for J; bases not matched to a gene: 9. The CDR3 is 17 residues long. As DNA, the CDR3 is TGTGCCAGCAGTGAAACCTGGGACAGGGCTGTACAAGAGACCCAGTACTTC. It yields the protein CASSETWDRAVQETQYF.

This clonotype occurred a few times. V is TRBV29-1 and J is TRBJ2-2; 8 nucleotides agree with TRBD1. Trimming cost V 7 bases and J 3 bases; bases outside gene matches: 7. This CDR3 has 14 residues. The germline CDR1 and CDR2 sequences are SQVTM and ANQGSEA. The CDR3 reads CSAMDRVDTGELFF. CDR3 coding DNA: TGCAGCGCGATGGACAGGGTTGACACCGGGGAGCTGTTTTTT.

The chain couples TRBV5-5 to TRBJ2-1; either TRBD1 or TRBD2 may supply D (5 bases each). The V gene's germline CDR1 is SGHKS and CDR2 YYEKEE (reference sequence). The CDR3 runs 14 residues. Trimming took off 2 bases at V and 8 bases at J, with 14 bases between the two ends. CDR3 in DNA: TGTGCCAGCAGCTTTATCGGGACCCAATATGAGCAGTTCTTC. This encodes CASSFIGTQYEQFF.

Only a few counts were recorded for this clonotype. This chain uses TRBV9 with TRBJ2-1; D unresolved. From germline, CDR1 is SGDLS and CDR2 YYNGEE. The V end lost 4 bases, the J end lost 8 bases, and 22 bases lay between the germline ends. CDR3 length equals 16 residues. In DNA form, the CDR3 reads TGTGCCAGCAGCCCCGTGTTCTCCTCGCGTCGCGATGAGCAGTTCTTC. Encoded protein: CASSPVFSSRRDEQFF. Full variable domain (outside the CDR3, taken from reference TRBV9 and TRBJ2-1): DSGVTQTPKHLITATGQRVTLRCSPRSGDLSVYWYQQSLDQGLQFLIQYYNGEERAKGNILERFSAQQFPDLHSELNLSSLELGDSALYFCASSPVFSSRRDEQFFGPGTRLTVL.

The chain recombines TRBV9 with TRBJ2-7; the D gene could be TRBD1 or TRBD2 (5 bases each). The CDR3 length is 15 residues. Germline V gene lookup returns CDR1 SGDLS and CDR2 YYNGEE. V lost 2 bases and J lost 3, with 15 bases in between. In DNA form, the CDR3 reads TGTGCCAGCAGCGTTATGGACCATGGGGGCTACGAGCAGTACTTC. Translating it yields CASSVMDHGGYEQYF.

This clonotype was found many times. The chain recombines TRBV20-1 with TRBJ2-1; the match to TRBD2 covers 7 bases. This CDR3 is built from 16 residues. The trim removed 1 base at V and 9 bases at J, leaving 15 bases unmatched. The germline V gene encodes CDR1 DFQATT and CDR2 SNEGSKA (reference sequence). CDR3 loop: CSARGLWGRATAEQFF. DNA for the CDR3: TGCAGTGCTAGAGGCCTCTGGGGGAGGGCCACGGCTGAGCAGTTCTTC.

This clonotype came up a few times. The chain links TRBV15 to TRBJ2-5; TRBD1 agrees at 8 bases. Trimming at V came to 3 bases and at J to 2 bases, leaving 2 bases not matched to a gene. In germline, CDR1 is LNHNV, CDR2 YYDKDF (reference sequence). CDR3 length: 14 residues. Written as DNA, the CDR3 is TGTGCCACCAGCAGCGGGACAGGACAAGAGACCCAGTACTTC. The encoded protein is CATSSGTGQETQYF. Combining the CDR3 with reference TRBV15 and TRBJ2-5 gives the whole variable domain DAMVIQNPRYQVTQFGKPVTLSCSQTLNHNVMYWYQQKSSQAPKLLFHYYDKDFNNEADTPDNFQSRRPNTSFCFLDIRSPGLGDTAMYLCATSSGTGQETQYFGPGTRLLVL.

CDR3 region: CSASNPTGGKFSYNSPLHF. In DNA form, the CDR3 reads TGCAGTGCATCAAACCCGACAGGGGGAAAATTCTCCTATAATTCACCCCTCCACTTT. This chain joins TRBV20-1 and TRBJ1-6; the match to TRBD1 covers 9 bases. J lost 0 bases, V lost 6 bases, and 15 bases had no gene match. From germline, CDR1 is DFQATT and CDR2 SNEGSKA (reference sequence). This CDR3 has 19 residues.